One sample yielded the 2 T cell receptor beta chains listed below, sequenced in a study of T-cell reconstitution after alpha-beta-depleted transplantation in children. It was with unique molecular identifiers that the TCRbeta library was prepared. TCRdb re-called the PCR reads with MiXCR, one entry per CDR3 protein. The sample lists about 610,000 distinct CDR3 sequences; more than 9% were seen once. Sample: PBMCs from the stem cell graft donor, taken from the stem cell graft. The origin of the receptors is a human donor who donated a stem cell graft to a child with acute myeloid leukemia.

This clonotype has a handful of counts. The chain uses TRBV14 and TRBJ2-7; TRBD2 aligns across 8 bases. Germline V gene lookup returns CDR1 SGHDN and CDR2 FVKESK. This CDR3 has 15 residues. The junction had 3 bases not matched to a gene; V was cut back by 2 bases and J by 0 bases. For the CDR3, the DNA is TGTGCCAGCAGCCAATCAGCGGGAGCCTCCTACGAGCAGTACTTC. It translates to CASSQSAGASYEQYF.

To note about this clonotype: An end of the junction differs from the germline gene, which may be a read error. The chain uses TRBV6-2 or TRBV6-3 and TRBJ2-2; 8 nucleotides align to TRBD2. The CDR3 runs to 16 residues. Looked up from germline, CDR1 is MNHEY and CDR2 is SVGEGT. CDR3 sequence (DNA): TGTGCCAACAGTTACTTAGCGGGAACGAACACCGGGGAGCTGTTTTTT. Encoded protein: CANSYLAGTNTGELFF.